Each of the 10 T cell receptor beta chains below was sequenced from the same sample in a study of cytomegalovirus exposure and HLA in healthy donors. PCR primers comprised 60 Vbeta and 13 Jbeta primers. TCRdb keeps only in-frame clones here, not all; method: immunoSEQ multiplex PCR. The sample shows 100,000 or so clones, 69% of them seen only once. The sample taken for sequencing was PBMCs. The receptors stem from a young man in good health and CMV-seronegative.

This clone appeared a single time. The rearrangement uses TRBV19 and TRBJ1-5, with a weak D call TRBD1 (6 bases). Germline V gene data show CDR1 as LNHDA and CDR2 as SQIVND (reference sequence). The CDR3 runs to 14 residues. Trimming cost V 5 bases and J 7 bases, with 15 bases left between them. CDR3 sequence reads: CASSPFTGLQPQHF. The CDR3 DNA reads TGTGCCAGTAGTCCGTTCACAGGGCTCCAGCCCCAGCATTTT.

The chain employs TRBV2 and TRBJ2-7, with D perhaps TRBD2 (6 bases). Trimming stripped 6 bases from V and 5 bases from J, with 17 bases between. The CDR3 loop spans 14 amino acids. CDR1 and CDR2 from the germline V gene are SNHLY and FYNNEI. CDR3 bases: TGTGCCAGCAGACTCGGGGGTACAGCCCACGAGCAGTACTTC. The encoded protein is CASRLGGTAHEQYF.

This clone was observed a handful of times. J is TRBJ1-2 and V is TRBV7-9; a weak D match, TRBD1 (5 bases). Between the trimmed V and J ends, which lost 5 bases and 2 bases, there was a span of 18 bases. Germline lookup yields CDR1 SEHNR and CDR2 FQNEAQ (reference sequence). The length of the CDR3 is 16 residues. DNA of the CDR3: TGTGCCAGCAGCCCCCCGTTGGGGGGGTTGAACTATGGCTACACCTTC. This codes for CASSPPLGGLNYGYTF.

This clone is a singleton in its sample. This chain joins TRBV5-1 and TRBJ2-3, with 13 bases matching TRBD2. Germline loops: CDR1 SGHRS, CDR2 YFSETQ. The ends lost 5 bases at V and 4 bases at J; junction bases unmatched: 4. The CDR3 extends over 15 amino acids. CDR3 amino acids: CASRQLAGGADTQYF. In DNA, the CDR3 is TGCGCCAGCAGGCAACTAGCGGGAGGGGCAGATACGCAGTATTTT.

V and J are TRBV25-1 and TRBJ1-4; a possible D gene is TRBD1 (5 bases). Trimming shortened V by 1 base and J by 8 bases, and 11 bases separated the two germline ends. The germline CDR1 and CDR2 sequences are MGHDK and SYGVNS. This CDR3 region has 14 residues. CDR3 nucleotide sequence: TGTGCCAGCAGTGAATCGGGGGGTCGGGAAAAACTGTTTTTT. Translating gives CASSESGGREKLFF.

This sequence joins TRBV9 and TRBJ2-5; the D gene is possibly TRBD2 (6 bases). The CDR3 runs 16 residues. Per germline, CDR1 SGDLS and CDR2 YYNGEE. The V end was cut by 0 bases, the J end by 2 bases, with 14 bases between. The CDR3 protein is CASSVGLGGPQETQYF. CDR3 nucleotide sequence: TGTGCCAGCAGCGTAGGGCTGGGGGGTCCGCAAGAGACCCAGTACTTC. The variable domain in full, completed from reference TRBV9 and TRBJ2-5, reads DSGVTQTPKHLITATGQRVTLRCSPRSGDLSVYWYQQSLDQGLQFLIQYYNGEERAKGNILERFSAQQFPDLHSELNLSSLELGDSALYFCASSVGLGGPQETQYFGPGTRLLVL.

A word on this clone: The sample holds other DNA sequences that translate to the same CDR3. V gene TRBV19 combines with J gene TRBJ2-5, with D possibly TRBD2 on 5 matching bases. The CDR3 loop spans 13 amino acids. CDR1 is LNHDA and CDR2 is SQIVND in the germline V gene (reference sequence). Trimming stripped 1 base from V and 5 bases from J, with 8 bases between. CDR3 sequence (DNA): TGTGCCAGTAGTATAGGGCGAGGGGAGACCCAGTACTTC. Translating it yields CASSIGRGETQYF.

The CDR3 loop reads CASRKGRTIWNTEAFF. In DNA form, the CDR3 reads TGTGCCAGTAGAAAGGGACGGACTATATGGAACACTGAAGCTTTCTTT. This chain joins TRBV19 and TRBJ1-1; D is possibly TRBD1 (5 bases). Trimming took off 6 bases at V and 1 base at J, with 18 bases between the two ends. This CDR3 is built from 16 residues. CDR1 and CDR2 (germline): LNHDA, SQIVND (reference sequence).

This CDR3 is CASSSPPIAANVLTF. CDR3 nucleotides: TGTGCCAGCAGCTCCCCCCCAATAGCGGCCAACGTCCTGACTTTC. The chain carries TRBV9 and TRBJ2-6; D ambiguous. The CDR3 totals 15 residues. Looked up from germline, CDR1 is SGDLS and CDR2 is YYNGEE. Trimming left V 4 bases short and J 6 bases short, with 14 bases between.

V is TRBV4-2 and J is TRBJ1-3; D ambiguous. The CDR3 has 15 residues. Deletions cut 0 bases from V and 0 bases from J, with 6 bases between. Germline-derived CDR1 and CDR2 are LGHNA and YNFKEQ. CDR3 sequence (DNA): TGTGCCAGCAGCCAAGAGGCTTACTCTGGAAACACCATATATTTT. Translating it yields CASSQEAYSGNTIYF.